The rows below give T cell receptor beta chains drawn from one sample of a study of blood T cell repertoires in COVID-19. Clones were sequenced by immunoSEQ multiplex PCR, and TCRdb holds only the in-frame ones, with some missing. The table records roughly 260,000 clones, almost 90% of them present only once. Sequenced sample: peripheral blood. Receptor source: a woman in her twenties or thirties with COVID-19, enrolled during active disease. CDR3s include the opening cysteine and the closing phenylalanine or tryptophan. The D gene is left open where the match is weak. The listing skips clone size in some rows; elsewhere it reads once, few, many or a size class.

v_call	j_call	d_call	clone_size	cdr3_aa	cdr3_nt
TRBV6-5	TRBJ2-6	NA	NA	CASANREGANVLTF	TGTGCCAGCGCCAACCGGGAGGGGGCCAACGTCCTGACTTTC
TRBV27	TRBJ1-4	TRBD1	few	CASREGPGTGDEKLFF	TGTGCCAGCAGGGAGGGTCCAGGGACAGGGGACGAAAAACTGTTTTTT
TRBV9	TRBJ1-2	TRBD1	NA	CASSVGGGAYGYTF	TGTGCCAGCAGCGTAGGAGGGGGCGCTTATGGCTACACCTTC
TRBV19	TRBJ2-1	TRBD2	once	CASSITPPGRDEQFF	TGTGCCAGTAGTATAACCCCGCCAGGGAGGGATGAGCAGTTCTTC
TRBV30	TRBJ1-5	NA	NA	CAWSGGGSLKPQHF	TGTGCCTGGAGTGGAGGAGGGTCCCTAAAGCCCCAGCATTTT
TRBV2	TRBJ2-1	NA	once	CASSKTRNSYNEQFF	TGTGCCAGCAGTAAGACTAGAAACTCCTACAATGAGCAGTTCTTC
TRBV30	TRBJ2-7	NA	NA	CAWSSDSYEQYF	TGTGCCTGGAGTTCAGACTCCTACGAGCAGTACTTC
TRBV5-1	TRBJ1-6	NA	NA	CASSLEGVGVDYNSPLHF	TGCGCCAGCAGCTTGGAAGGTGTCGGGGTTGACTATAATTCACCCCTCCACTTT
TRBV30	TRBJ2-7	NA	many	CAWSVGGSSYEQYF	TGTGCCTGGAGTGTAGGCGGTAGCTCCTACGAGCAGTACTTC
TRBV19	TRBJ2-3	NA	NA	CASSADEADTQYF	TGTGCCAGCTCCGCGGATGAGGCCGATACGCAGTATTTT
TRBV4-2	TRBJ1-1	NA	NA	CASSQEGANTEAFF	TGTGCCAGCAGCCAAGAGGGGGCGAACACTGAAGCTTTCTTT
TRBV11-3	TRBJ2-7	NA	NA	CASSLFGTYEQYF	TGTGCCAGCAGCTTATTCGGGACTTACGAGCAGTACTTC
TRBV28	TRBJ2-3	TRBD1	NA	CASKIQGATDTQYF	TGTGCCAGCAAGATACAGGGGGCAACAGATACGCAGTATTTT
TRBV5-6	TRBJ2-3	TRBD1	once	CASSLGDRDTDTQYF	TGTGCCAGCAGCTTGGGGGACAGGGACACAGATACGCAGTATTTT
TRBV30	TRBJ2-7	NA	NA	CAWSLQHRGGYEQYF	TGTGCCTGGAGTTTACAGCACCGAGGGGGCTACGAGCAGTACTTC
TRBV5-1	TRBJ2-7	NA	NA	CASSFGFYEQYF	TGCGCCAGCAGCTTCGGGTTCTACGAGCAGTACTTC
TRBV28	TRBJ2-1	NA	NA	CASSLSPGTWNEQFF	TGTGCCAGCAGTTTGTCGCCAGGGACTTGGAATGAGCAGTTCTTC
TRBV18	TRBJ2-3	NA	NA	CASSLELVRTDTQYF	TGTGCCAGCTCACTGGAGCTAGTGAGAACAGATACGCAGTATTTT
TRBV5-1	TRBJ2-2	TRBD1	NA	CASSLAGQGGELFF	TGCGCCAGCAGCTTGGCCGGACAGGGCGGGGAGCTGTTTTTT
TRBV5-1	TRBJ2-1	NA	NA	CASSGRTEVHEQFF	TGCGCCAGCAGCGGAAGGACAGAGGTGCATGAGCAGTTCTTC
TRBV3-1/TRBV3-2	TRBJ2-7	TRBD2	NA	CASSLSGSETYEQYF	TGTGCCAGCAGCCTTAGCGGGAGTGAGACCTACGAGCAGTACTTC
TRBV27	TRBJ1-2	NA	NA	CASSLYRVGGYTF	TGTGCCAGCAGTTTATACAGGGTCGGCGGCTACACCTTC
TRBV10-1	TRBJ2-1	TRBD1	NA	CASSDPTGTNEQFF	TGCGCCAGCAGTGACCCGACAGGGACGAATGAGCAGTTCTTC
TRBV7-2	TRBJ1-2	NA	NA	CASSSHIPGQLYGYTF	TGTGCCAGCAGCTCCCATATCCCGGGACAACTCTATGGCTACACCTTC
TRBV27	TRBJ2-7	TRBD1	once	CASSLSRTGGNEQYF	TGTGCCAGCAGTTTATCGAGAACAGGGGGCAACGAGCAGTACTTC
TRBV30	TRBJ1-5	NA	once	CAWSGGPTVNQPQHF	TGTGCCTGGAGTGGCGGGCCCACGGTGAATCAGCCCCAGCATTTT
TRBV2	TRBJ2-7	NA	few	CASKVWYSGSFHEQYF	TGTGCCAGCAAGGTATGGTACTCGGGTAGCTTCCACGAGCAGTACTTC
TRBV6-5	TRBJ1-6	NA	NA	CASSYSAGEDDSPLHF	TGTGCCAGCAGTTACTCCGCGGGGGAGGATGATTCACCCCTCCACTTT
TRBV7-2	TRBJ2-1	NA	NA	CASSLAPEQFF	TGTGCCAGCAGCTTGGCCCCCGAGCAGTTCTTC
TRBV9	TRBJ2-7	TRBD2	NA	CASSAGLAACEQYF	TGTGCCAGCAGCGCGGGACTAGCGGCCTGCGAGCAGTACTTC
TRBV28	TRBJ2-7	NA	NA	CASSLTGSYEQYF	TGTGCCAGCAGTTTAACAGGGAGCTACGAGCAGTACTTC